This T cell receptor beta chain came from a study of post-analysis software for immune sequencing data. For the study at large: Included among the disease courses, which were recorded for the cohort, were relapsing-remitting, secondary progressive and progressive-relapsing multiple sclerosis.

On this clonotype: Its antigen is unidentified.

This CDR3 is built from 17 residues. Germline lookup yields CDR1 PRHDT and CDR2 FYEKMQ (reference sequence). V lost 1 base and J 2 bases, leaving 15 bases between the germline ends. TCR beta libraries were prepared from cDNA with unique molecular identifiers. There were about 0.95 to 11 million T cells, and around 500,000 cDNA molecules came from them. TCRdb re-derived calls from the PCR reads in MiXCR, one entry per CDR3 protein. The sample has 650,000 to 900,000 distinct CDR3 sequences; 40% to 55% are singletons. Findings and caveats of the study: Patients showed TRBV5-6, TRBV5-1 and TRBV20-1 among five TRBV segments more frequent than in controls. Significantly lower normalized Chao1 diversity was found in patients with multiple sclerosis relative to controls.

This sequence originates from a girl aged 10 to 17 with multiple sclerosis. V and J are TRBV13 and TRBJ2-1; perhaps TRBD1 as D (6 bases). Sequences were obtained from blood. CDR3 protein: CASSLVRGRGTYNEQFF. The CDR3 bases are TGTGCCAGCAGCTTAGTAAGGGGGAGAGGGACCTACAATGAGCAGTTCTTC.